Reported below is one T cell receptor (beta chain). Its antigen is not known. It was CD45RO-negative cells, positively selected for CCR7, that made up naive CD8 cells, with terminally differentiated effector memory CD45RA+ cells excluded. The assay was immunoSEQ multiplex PCR, and TCRdb's table has in-frame clones only and misses some. The table has about 600,000 clones, more than 95% seen once; the top ten hold approximately 0.3%. This record comes from a study of shared clonotypes between healthy human individuals. Notes on the study in general: Naive subsets tended to show greater estimated richness than memory subsets.

CDR1 MNHNS and CDR2 SASEGT come from the germline V gene. V lost 6 bases and J lost 7, with 7 bases in between. The CDR3 contains 10 residues. The rearrangement uses TRBV6-1 and TRBJ2-7; D is uncertain. The TCR originated in a man aged 30-40 years in good health. The sequenced material came from naive CD8+ T cells sorted from blood. CDR3 sequence: CASSYSEQYF. The CDR3, as DNA: TGTGCCAGCAGCTATAGTGAGCAGTACTTC.